The clone carrying this T cell receptor (beta chain) was seen repeatedly, ten times or more. V lost 7 bases to trimming and J lost 10 bases, with 19 bases between them. This CDR3 comprises 14 residues. Germline assignment: CDR1 KGHDR and CDR2 SFDVKD. TCRdb re-analysed the PCR reads in MiXCR, keeping a single row per CDR3 protein. The repertoire holds about 13,000 distinct CDR3 sequences, roughly 12% seen once, with around 26% in the top ten. The data are from a study of CXCR3 chemokines and chemotherapy response in bladder cancer. The sample was gathered from a patient whose treatment included neoadjuvant chemotherapy. This chain uses TRBV24-1 with TRBJ2-1, with D tentatively TRBD2 (6 bases). This sequence was found in a human donor with bladder cancer that did not respond to neoadjuvant chemotherapy. CDR3 nucleotides: TGTGCCACCAGCCCCTCTGGGCAGAGCGGGGAGCAGTTCTTC. It translates to CATSPSGQSGEQFF.